These 9 T cell receptor beta chains were all obtained from the same sample, sequenced in a study of T cell changes during pregnancy in multiple sclerosis. TCRdb's copy holds only in-frame clones and misses some; the assay was immunoSEQ multiplex PCR. The sample carries about 40,000 clones, around nine tenths recorded once. Specimen: CD4+ T cells from peripheral blood mononuclear cells, collected before pregnancy. Source of these receptors: a female donor with multiple sclerosis, enrolled in a pregnancy study.

The chain couples TRBV7-2 to TRBJ1-3; D might be TRBD1 (5 bases). V shed 1 base and J shed 0 bases, with 10 bases lying between them. CDR1 is SGHTA, CDR2 FQGNSA, per germline. This CDR3 contains 16 residues. DNA for the CDR3: TGTGCCAGCAGCTTAGGGGGGGTCACCTCTGGAAACACCATATATTTT. Residues: CASSLGGVTSGNTIYF.

The gene calls are TRBV5-4 and TRBJ1-2; D is uncertain. Germline CDR1 is SGHNT and CDR2 is YYREEE (reference sequence). The germline V and J ends were trimmed by 0 bases and 8 bases, with 11 bases remaining between them. This CDR3 has 13 residues. This chain's CDR3 is CASSLGQSLGYTF. CDR3 coding DNA: TGTGCCAGCAGCTTGGGACAATCGCTCGGCTACACCTTC.

This chain links TRBV6-5 with TRBJ2-1; D is undetermined. CDR1 is MNHEY, CDR2 SVGAGI, per germline. Trimming removed 5 bases at V and 4 bases at J, with 3 bases between. This CDR3 region has 11 residues. The CDR3 DNA sequence: TGTGCCAGCAGTCAATACAATGAGCAGTTCTTC. It translates to CASSQYNEQFF.

The chain recombines TRBV7-2 with TRBJ1-2; 7 bases line up with TRBD1. The V gene end was trimmed by 0 bases and the J gene end by 7 bases; junction bases not matched to a gene: 5. The CDR3 covers 14 residues. Looked up from germline, CDR1 is SGHTA and CDR2 is FQGNSA. DNA of the CDR3: TGTGCCAGCAGCTTAGCGTGGTCAGGGGGTGGCTACACCTTC. It specifies CASSLAWSGGGYTF.

The chain couples TRBV19 to TRBJ2-7; 12 bases map to TRBD2. Germline CDR1 and CDR2: LNHDA and SQIVND (reference sequence). The CDR3 is 15 amino acids. J gave up 4 bases and V 4 bases, and 5 bases lay outside the gene matches. The CDR3 sequence: CASSTTSGSGYEQYF. The CDR3 DNA reads TGTGCCAGTAGTACGACTAGCGGGAGCGGTTACGAGCAGTACTTC.

This clone was detected once. V gene TRBV5-6 combines with J gene TRBJ2-3; 8 positions match TRBD1. After removal of 0 bases from V and 6 bases from J, the junction contained 3 bases not matched to a gene. This CDR3 has 14 residues. Germline V lookup: CDR1 SGHDT, CDR2 YYEEEE. The CDR3, as DNA: TGTGCCAGCAGCTTGGCAGGGGGCGGGGATACGCAGTATTTT. Its translation is CASSLAGGGDTQYF.

The rearrangement links TRBV18 to TRBJ2-7; 10 bases fit TRBD2. CDR3 length: 16 amino acids. J gave up 4 bases and V 5 bases, and 11 bases lay outside the gene matches. Germline assignment: CDR1 KGHSH and CDR2 LQKENI. CDR3 residues: CASSYSAGLASYEQYF. CDR3 DNA: TGTGCCAGCTCATACTCCGCGGGACTAGCGTCGTACGAGCAGTACTTC.

The chain is built from TRBV9 and TRBJ2-3, with D maybe TRBD1 (6 bases). The CDR3 has 16 amino acids. CDR1 and CDR2 (germline): SGDLS, YYNGEE. Trimming removed 3 bases at V and 2 bases at J, with 16 bases between. The CDR3 DNA reads TGTGCCAGCAGCGCACTCGACAGGACATCCACAGATACGCAGTATTTT. Protein sequence: CASSALDRTSTDTQYF.

This clone occurred once. The rearrangement joins TRBV9 to TRBJ2-1, with TRBD2 as a possible D gene (6 bases). CDR1 is SGDLS and CDR2 is YYNGEE in the germline V gene. This CDR3 region has 15 residues. V dropped 4 bases and J dropped 2 bases, with 13 bases sitting between them. For the CDR3, the DNA is TGTGCCAGCAGCCCCGGGACTGGACCCTACAATGAGCAGTTCTTC. Translating it yields CASSPGTGPYNEQFF.